Listed below are T cell receptor beta chains from one sample, sequenced in a study of T-cell memory formation after mild COVID-19. Each CDR3 protein gets one entry after TCRdb re-called the 5' RACE reads with MiXCR. The sample lists about half a million distinct CDR3 sequences; 15% to 20% were seen once. The sample was PBMCs or a T cell subset sorted from them (not recorded which). These receptors all stem from an adult woman who had mild COVID-19 (a few samples of this study predate the infection). Cell type and time point are not known. CDR3s include the opening cysteine and the closing phenylalanine or tryptophan. D genes are given only for firm matches. Rows may omit the clone size; those that give it use once, few, many or a size class.

V gene	J gene	clone size	CDR3 length	D gene	CDR3 DNA	CDR3 protein
TRBV4-1	TRBJ2-4	few	18	TRBD1	TGCGCCAGCAGCCAAGGGGAACAGGGGGAACTAGCCAAAAACATTCAGTACTTC	CASSQGEQGELAKNIQYF
TRBV5-5	TRBJ2-7	NA	14	TRBD1	TGTGCCAGCAGCATTTGGACAGGGAGGTACGAGCAGTACTTC	CASSIWTGRYEQYF
TRBV29-1	TRBJ2-2	NA	16	TRBD2	TGCAGCGTAGCCCGACTAGCGGGGGGGCATCCCGGGGAGCTGTTTTTT	CSVARLAGGHPGELFF
TRBV20-1	TRBJ2-7	many	14	TRBD2	TGCAGTGCTAGAGCCGGGACTAGCCTCTCCGAGCAGTACTTC	CSARAGTSLSEQYF
TRBV29-1	TRBJ2-1	NA	13	NA	TGCAGCGCCCGTTCTGGAATCGGGAATGAGCAGTTCTTC	CSARSGIGNEQFF
TRBV7-8	TRBJ1-1	NA	14	NA	TGTGCCAGCAGCTTAGTATACTCTGGCACTGAAGCTTTCTTT	CASSLVYSGTEAFF
TRBV15	TRBJ2-7	NA	13	NA	TGTGCCACCAGCAGAGCCCCCTCTTCTGAGCAGTACTTC	CATSRAPSSEQYF
TRBV20-1	TRBJ2-7	few	14	TRBD1	TGCAGTGCTAGAGAGGGACAGGGGTCTGAAGAGCAGTACTTC	CSAREGQGSEEQYF
TRBV12-3/TRBV12-4	TRBJ2-3	NA	14	NA	TGTGCCAGCGGAGGACTACTAGGGTCAGATACGCAGTATTTT	CASGGLLGSDTQYF
TRBV20-1	TRBJ2-7	NA	11	NA	TGCAGTGCTGAGAGCTCCTACGAGCAGTACTTC	CSAESSYEQYF
TRBV6-5	TRBJ2-5	few	15	TRBD2	TGTGCCAGCAGTTACGAAGCGGGGGGGGGTGTTGGCCAGTACTTC	CASSYEAGGGVGQYF
TRBV24-1	TRBJ2-1	NA	15	NA	TGTGCCACCCGGCTGGTGTCTGTTTCCTACAATGAGCAGTTCTTC	CATRLVSVSYNEQFF
TRBV9	TRBJ1-5	NA	14	NA	TGTGCCAGCAGCGTAGGAGGTAGGGGCCAGCCCCAGCATTTT	CASSVGGRGQPQHF
TRBV7-9	TRBJ2-1	many	12	NA	TGTGCCAGCAGCTTCGGGATAGATGAGCAGTTCTTC	CASSFGIDEQFF
TRBV24-1	TRBJ2-3	NA	13	NA	TGTGCCACCGCAGGACTACGCGCAGATACGCAGTATTTT	CATAGLRADTQYF
TRBV4-1	TRBJ2-2	few	16	NA	TGCGCCAGCAGCCAAGCCTCACCCGAGGAGGCCGGGGAGCTGTTTTTT	CASSQASPEEAGELFF
TRBV18	TRBJ2-1	many	16	TRBD2	TGTGCCAGCTCACCGCCGGGACTAGCGACCAACAATGAGCAGTTCTTC	CASSPPGLATNNEQFF
TRBV18	TRBJ2-3	NA	15	NA	TGTGCCAGCTCACCCACAGCCCGACTAACCGATACGCAGTATTTT	CASSPTARLTDTQYF
TRBV18	TRBJ2-7	NA	14	TRBD1	TGTGCCAGCTCACCGACTCCCCAGGGGGCGGAGCAGTACTTC	CASSPTPQGAEQYF